The T cell receptor (beta chain) under discussion was sequenced for a study of beta chain features in type 1 diabetes. Across the whole study: Cell yields, gender and age were similar in healthy donors and patients. The study's findings and limits: A greater similarity of naive, central memory and Treg TCRB repertoires was seen among patients than among healthy donors. Moderate but significant shortening of TCRB CDR3s was recorded in all four CD4+ subsets from Type 1 diabetes patients. Highly expressing activated T cells could be over-counted with a cDNA template.

Points on this clone: What it binds is unknown.

Sorting with CD45RO/CCR7/CD25/CD127/CD95/CD27 yielded naive, central memory, regulatory and stem-like memory CD4+ cells. The V gene end was trimmed by 5 bases and the J gene end by 4 bases; junction bases not matched to a gene: 8. Germline assignment: CDR1 MDHEN and CDR2 SYDVKM. The CDR3 runs to 15 residues. Every isolated RNA sample was fully reverse transcribed, so sequencing captured expressed TCRB transcripts. The repertoire was sequenced with immunoSEQ multiplex PCR; TCRdb's copy has only in-frame clones and lacks some. This table has about 160,000 clones, 7.8% appearing once. The rearrangement joins TRBV28 to TRBJ2-5; 9 nucleotides line up with TRBD1. This receptor was taken from a woman between 40 and 50 years old with type 1 diabetes. What was sequenced was central memory CD4+ T cells from blood. This chain's CDR3 is CASSPRDRVGETQYF. CDR3 coding DNA: TGTGCCAGCAGTCCCCGGGACAGGGTAGGAGAGACCCAGTACTTC.